Shown below are 8 T cell receptor beta chains from a single sample sequenced in a study of blood T cell repertoires in COVID-19. TCRdb's copy holds only in-frame clones and misses some; the assay was immunoSEQ multiplex PCR. The sample includes about 270,000 clones, about 89% of them seen just once. Specimen: peripheral blood. The receptors were sampled from a woman aged 50 to 65 with acute or convalescent COVID-19.

The V call is TRBV6-5, the J call TRBJ1-1; D gene ambiguous. The V end lost 0 bases, the J end lost 7 bases, and 12 bases lay between the germline ends. Looked up from germline, CDR1 is MNHEY and CDR2 is SVGAGI. The length of the CDR3 is 14 residues. CDR3 loop: CASSYSFRQVEAFF. Here the CDR3 DNA reads TGTGCCAGCAGTTACTCTTTCCGCCAGGTTGAAGCTTTCTTT.

This clone was observed once. The genes are TRBV4-2 and TRBJ2-7; 8 bases agree with TRBD1. Germline CDR1 is LGHNA and CDR2 is YNFKEQ. Trimming took 1 base from V and 4 from J; bases not matched to a gene: 6. There are 15 residues in the CDR3. In DNA, the CDR3 is TGTGCCAGCAGCCAAGCGCAGGGGGCTCAATACGAGCAGTACTTC. This encodes CASSQAQGAQYEQYF.

The chain joins TRBV6-5 to TRBJ1-1; 8 bases are a match to TRBD1. With V trimmed by 6 bases and J by 8 bases, 8 bases remained unmatched. This CDR3 contains 13 residues. Germline V gene sequence: CDR1 MNHEY, CDR2 SVGAGI. This CDR3 reads CASSLRQGREAFF. The CDR3 DNA is TGTGCCAGCAGCCTACGACAGGGGCGCGAAGCTTTCTTT.

The genes are TRBV5-1 and TRBJ1-1; D possibly corresponds to TRBD1 (5 bases). V gave up 2 bases and J gave up 0 bases, with 11 bases separating them. The CDR3 consists of 15 residues. Germline V gives CDR1 SGHRS, CDR2 YFSETQ. This CDR3 is CASSFMGGLNTEAFF. The CDR3 DNA is TGCGCCAGCAGCTTTATGGGGGGGTTGAACACTGAAGCTTTCTTT.

The genes are TRBV5-1 and TRBJ2-1; 12 bases are shared with TRBD2. This CDR3 comprises 14 residues. Germline CDR1 is SGHRS and CDR2 is YFSETQ. The V and J ends lost 0 bases and 15 bases, in that order; junction bases with no gene match: 7. CDR3 sequence reads: CASSLVLAGGPWFF. CDR3 nucleotide sequence: TGCGCCAGCAGCTTGGTCCTAGCGGGAGGGCCTTGGTTCTTC.

The chain couples TRBV19 to TRBJ1-2; 7 bases match TRBD1. The CDR3 runs 16 residues. V lost 5 bases and J lost 2; bases outside the gene matches: 11. Germline V gene data show CDR1 as LNHDA and CDR2 as SQIVND (reference sequence). The DNA of the CDR3 is TGTGCCAGTAGTCGGTCAGGGACAGCAGGGAACTATGGCTACACCTTC. Translation gives CASSRSGTAGNYGYTF.

The chain is built from TRBV4-1 and TRBJ1-1, with a possible D match to TRBD1 (5 bases). V lost 0 bases to trimming and J lost 1 base, with 18 bases between them. Germline V gene sequence: CDR1 MGHRA, CDR2 YSYEKL. The CDR3 sequence is 18 residues long. DNA of the CDR3: TGCGCCAGCAGCCAAGAGGACCCCTGGGGGGTTGGGAACACTGAAGCTTTCTTT. Its translation is CASSQEDPWGVGNTEAFF.

The gene calls are TRBV6-5 and TRBJ1-4; possible D gene TRBD1, 5 bases. V lost 6 bases, J lost 4 bases, and 12 bases lay in between. The length of the CDR3 is 14 residues. Germline values: CDR1 MNHEY, CDR2 SVGAGI. CDR3 region: CASRVDSYNEKLFF. The CDR3 coding sequence is TGTGCCAGCAGGGTCGACAGCTATAATGAAAAACTGTTTTTT.